Described below is a single T cell receptor (beta chain) sequence and its context. Under the authors' procedure: By means of reference gene primer amplification, nucleated cell counts were estimated. Assay used: immunoSEQ multiplex PCR; TCRdb lists only in-frame clones, some missing. V and J calls and clone size are as listed in that table; D and trimming were resolved from the DNA. The profile covers approximately 400,000 clones, with more than 70% appearing a single time and more than 0.95% taken by the ten largest. Participants were aged roughly 18 to 89 years, lived in under 25 US areas, and enrolled virtually. This sample stems from a study of blood T cell repertoires in COVID-19. Study-wide background: Acute and convalescent COVID-19 samples came from the United States, Italy and Spain.

Germline V CDR1 and CDR2: SGHRS, YFSETQ. Trimming removed 4 bases from V and 0 bases from J; junction bases left unmatched: 8. The CDR3 totals 16 residues. This receptor was obtained from a woman under 30 who had recovered from COVID-19. The chain joins TRBV5-1 to TRBJ1-1; 8 bases match TRBD1. Sequenced sample: PBMCs or T cells enriched from blood (not recorded which). The CDR3 DNA reads as TGCGCCAGCAGCAGGGGACAGGAACACATGAACACTGAAGCTTTCTTT. Protein product: CASSRGQEHMNTEAFF.